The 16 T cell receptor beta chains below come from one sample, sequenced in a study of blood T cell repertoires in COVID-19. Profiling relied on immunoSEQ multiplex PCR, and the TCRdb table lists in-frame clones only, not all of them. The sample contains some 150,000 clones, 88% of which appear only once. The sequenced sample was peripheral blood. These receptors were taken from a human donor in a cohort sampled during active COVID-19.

The CDR3 here is CASSLDRGGGTEAFF. In DNA, the CDR3 is TGTGCCAGCAGCCTGGACAGGGGCGGAGGCACTGAAGCTTTCTTT. The chain employs TRBV16 and TRBJ1-1; 9 bases match TRBD1. There are 15 residues in the CDR3. J gave up 4 bases and V 4 bases, and 7 bases lay outside the gene matches. Germline assignment: CDR1 KGHSY and CDR2 FQNENV. The variable domain in full, completed from reference TRBV16 and TRBJ1-1, reads GEEVAQTPKHLVRGEGQKAKLYCAPIKGHSYVFWYQQVLKNEFKFLISFQNENVFDETGMPKERFSAKCLPNSPCSLEIQATKLEDSAVYFCASSLDRGGGTEAFFGQGTRLTVV.

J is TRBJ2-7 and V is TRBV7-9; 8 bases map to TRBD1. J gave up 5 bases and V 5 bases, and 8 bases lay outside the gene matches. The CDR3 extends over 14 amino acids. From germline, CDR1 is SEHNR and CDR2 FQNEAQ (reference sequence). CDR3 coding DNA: TGTGCCAGCAGCCCGAGACAGGGGTGGCACGAGCAGTACTTC. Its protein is CASSPRQGWHEQYF. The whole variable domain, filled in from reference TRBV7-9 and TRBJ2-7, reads DTGVSQNPRHKITKRGQNVTFRCDPISEHNRLYWYRQTLGQGPEFLTYFQNEAQLEKSRLLSDRFSAERPKGSFSTLEIQRTEQGDSAMYLCASSPRQGWHEQYFGPGTRLTVT.

CDR3 loop: CCSSGPGEQFF. In DNA form, the CDR3 reads TGCTGCTCTAGCGGCCCCGGCGAGCAGTTCTTC. The rearrangement uses TRBV20-1 and TRBJ2-1; 7 bases agree with TRBD2. The CDR3 loop spans 11 amino acids. Germline CDR1 and CDR2: DFQATT and SNEGSKA (reference sequence).

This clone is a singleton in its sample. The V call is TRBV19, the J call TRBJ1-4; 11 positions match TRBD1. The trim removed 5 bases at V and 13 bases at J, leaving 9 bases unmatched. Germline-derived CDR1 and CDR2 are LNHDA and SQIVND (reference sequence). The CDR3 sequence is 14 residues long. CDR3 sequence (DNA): TGTGCCAGTAGTCCGGACAGGGGGCGTTGGGGACTGTTTTTT. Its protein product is CASSPDRGRWGLFF. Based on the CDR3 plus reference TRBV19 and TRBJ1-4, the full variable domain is DGGITQSPKYLFRKEGQNVTLSCEQNLNHDAMYWYRQDPGQGLRLIYYSQIVNDFQKGDIAEGYSVSREKKESFPLTVTSAQKNPTAFYLCASSPDRGRWGLFFGSGTQLSVL.

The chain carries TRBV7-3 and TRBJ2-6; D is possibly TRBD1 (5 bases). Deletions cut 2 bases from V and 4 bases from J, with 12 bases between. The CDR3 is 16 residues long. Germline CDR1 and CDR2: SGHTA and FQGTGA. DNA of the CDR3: TGTGCCAGCAGCTTACAGCAGGGCGACGGGGCCAACGTCCTGACTTTC. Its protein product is CASSLQQGDGANVLTF. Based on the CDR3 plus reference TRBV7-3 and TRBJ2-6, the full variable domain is GAGVSQTPSNKVTEKGKYVELRCDPISGHTALYWYRQSLGQGPEFLIYFQGTGAADDSGLPNDRFFAVRPEGSVSTLKIQRTERGDSAVYLCASSLQQGDGANVLTFGAGSRLTVL.

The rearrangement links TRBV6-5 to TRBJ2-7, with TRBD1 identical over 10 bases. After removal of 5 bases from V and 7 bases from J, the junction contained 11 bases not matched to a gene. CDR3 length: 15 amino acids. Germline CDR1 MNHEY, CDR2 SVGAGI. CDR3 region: CASSQSGTGVEEQYF. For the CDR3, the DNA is TGTGCCAGCAGTCAATCCGGGACAGGGGTTGAAGAGCAGTACTTC.

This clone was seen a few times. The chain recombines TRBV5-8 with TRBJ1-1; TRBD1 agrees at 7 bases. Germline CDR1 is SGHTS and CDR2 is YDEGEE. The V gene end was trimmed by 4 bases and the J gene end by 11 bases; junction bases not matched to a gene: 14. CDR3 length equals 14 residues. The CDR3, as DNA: TGTGCCAGCAGCCGGGACAGACCTCAACTGGGGGCTTTCTTT. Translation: CASSRDRPQLGAFF.

The chain's CDR3 is CASRTSSRGSNQPQHF. In nucleotides, the CDR3 is TGTGCCAGCAGAACATCCAGCAGGGGGTCTAATCAGCCCCAGCATTTT. The chain has TRBV27 and TRBJ1-5, with 7 bases lining up with TRBD1. Germline V gene data show CDR1 as MNHEY and CDR2 as SMNVEV (reference sequence). The CDR3 is 16 amino acids. Unmatched junction bases numbered 12, after V lost 6 bases and J lost 4 bases.

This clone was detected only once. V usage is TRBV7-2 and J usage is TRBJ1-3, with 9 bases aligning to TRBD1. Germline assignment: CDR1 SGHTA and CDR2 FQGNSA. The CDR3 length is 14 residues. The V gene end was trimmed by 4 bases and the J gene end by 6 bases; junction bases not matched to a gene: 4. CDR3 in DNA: TGTGCCAGCAGCTCGGACAGGGGACTAAACACCATATATTTT. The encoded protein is CASSSDRGLNTIYF.

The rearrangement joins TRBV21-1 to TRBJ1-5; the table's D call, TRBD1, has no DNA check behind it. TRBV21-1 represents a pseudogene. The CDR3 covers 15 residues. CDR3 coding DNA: TGTGCCGCCGCAAACAACTATCCCCAGGGGCAGCCCCAGCATTTT. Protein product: CAAANNYPQGQPQHF.

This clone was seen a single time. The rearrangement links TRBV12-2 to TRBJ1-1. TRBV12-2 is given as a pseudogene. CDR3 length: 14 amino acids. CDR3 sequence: CASRFSSGGTEAFF. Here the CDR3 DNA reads TGTGCAAGTCGCTTTTCTTCGGGGGGCACTGAAGCTTTCTTT.

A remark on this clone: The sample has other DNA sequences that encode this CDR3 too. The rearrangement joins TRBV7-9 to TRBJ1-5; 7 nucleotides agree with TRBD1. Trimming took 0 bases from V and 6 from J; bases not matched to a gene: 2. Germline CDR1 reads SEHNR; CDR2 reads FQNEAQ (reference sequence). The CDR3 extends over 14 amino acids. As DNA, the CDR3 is TGTGCCAGCAGCTTAGCAGGGGGCGGTCAGCCCCAGCATTTT. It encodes CASSLAGGGQPQHF.

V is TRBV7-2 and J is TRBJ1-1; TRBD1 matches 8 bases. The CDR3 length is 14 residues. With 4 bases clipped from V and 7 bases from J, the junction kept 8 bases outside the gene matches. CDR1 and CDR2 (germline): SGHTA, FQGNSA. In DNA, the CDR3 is TGTGCCAGCAGCTCCGGACAGGGCAATCTTGAAGCTTTCTTT. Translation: CASSSGQGNLEAFF.

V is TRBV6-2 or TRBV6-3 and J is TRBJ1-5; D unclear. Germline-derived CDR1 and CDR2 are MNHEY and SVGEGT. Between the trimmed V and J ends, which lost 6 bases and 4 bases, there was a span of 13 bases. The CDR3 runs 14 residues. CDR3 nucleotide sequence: TGTGCCAGCAGCGACGGCAGGCCAAATCAGCCCCAGCATTTT. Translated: CASSDGRPNQPQHF.

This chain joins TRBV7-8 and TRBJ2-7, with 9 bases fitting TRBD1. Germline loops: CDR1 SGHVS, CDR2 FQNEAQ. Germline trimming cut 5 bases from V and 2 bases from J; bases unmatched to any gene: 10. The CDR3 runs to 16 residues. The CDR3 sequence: CASSRPRDRDTYEQYF. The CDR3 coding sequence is TGTGCCAGCAGCCGGCCCCGGGACAGGGACACCTACGAGCAGTACTTC. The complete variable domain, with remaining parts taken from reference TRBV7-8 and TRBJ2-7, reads GAGVSQSPRYKVAKRGQDVALRCDPISGHVSLFWYQQALGQGPEFLTYFQNEAQLDKSGLPSDRFFAERPEGSVSTLKIQRTQQEDSAVYLCASSRPRDRDTYEQYFGPGTRLTVT.

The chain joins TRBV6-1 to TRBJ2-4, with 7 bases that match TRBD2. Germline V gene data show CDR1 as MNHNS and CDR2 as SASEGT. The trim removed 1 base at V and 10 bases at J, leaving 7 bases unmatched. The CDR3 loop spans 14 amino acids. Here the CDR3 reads CASSEGAGEAIQYF. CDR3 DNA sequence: TGTGCCAGCAGTGAAGGTGCGGGAGAAGCTATTCAGTACTTC.